This is a list of T cell receptor beta chains from one sample in a study of CD8+CD57+ T cells in acquired aplastic anemia. TCRdb used MiXCR to reprocess the reads, holding one entry per CDR3 protein. The data show under 200,000 distinct CDR3 sequences, approximately 44% seen once. The source material was sorted CD4+, CD8+, or CD8+CD57+ T cells (not recorded which) from PBMCs. The receptors come from a human donor in good health. The conserved cysteine and the conserved F or W are not part of the CDR3 here. The order of the fields is V gene, clone size, J gene, CDR3 protein. A clone size is listed for some rows: how often the clone was seen (once, few, many), or a class if it is expanded.

>TRBV29-1|many|TRBJ1-2
SVDASPGGYT
>TRBV12-3/TRBV12-4|.|TRBJ2-7
ASNLYGGTGGHEQY
>TRBV20-1|few|TRBJ2-7
SASRTAAEGEQY
>TRBV5-1|many|TRBJ2-7
ASSLGGNSYEQY
>TRBV24-1|.|TRBJ2-1
ATSDFTGESEQF
>TRBV20-1|once|TRBJ2-5
SAPRAGQETQY
>TRBV7-9|many|TRBJ2-5
ASSLAREAGTQY
>TRBV7-9|.|TRBJ1-6
ASRHTRGNNSPLH
>TRBV15|.|TRBJ2-3
ATSSGLGDTQY
>TRBV12-3/TRBV12-4|many|TRBJ1-5
ASNSGTVNQPQH
>TRBV10-3|.|TRBJ2-5
AIGAGGETQY
>TRBV7-2|.|TRBJ1-1
ASSTRTNTEAF
>TRBV29-1|.|TRBJ2-3
SVEEGGDTQY
>TRBV4-1|.|TRBJ1-5
ASSQDRQGVGQPQH
>TRBV19|once|TRBJ1-1
ASRRRYLGTEAF
>TRBV19|.|TRBJ1-2
ASMVDGGGSDHGYT
>TRBV7-2|many|TRBJ2-7
ASRIRGSGDGSYEQY
>TRBV2|.|TRBJ1-5
ASSEEAGMIGGQPQH
>TRBV20-1|.|TRBJ1-6
SAREAGKGANSPLH
>TRBV19|many|TRBJ1-1
ASSIGREGLVDTEAF
>TRBV5-4|.|TRBJ2-3
ASSWGGASTDTQY
>TRBV18|few|TRBJ1-1
ASSPLARREDTEAF
>TRBV2|.|TRBJ1-5
ASSQWGTVAQPQH
>TRBV7-3|.|TRBJ2-1
ASGLSTSGRDEQF